This T cell receptor (beta chain) was retrieved from a study of molecular identifiers for immune sequencing clone quantification. A remark on this clonotype: No antigen is known for it.

Whole-study findings and limits: One cell's worth of spiked Jurkat TCR RNA was reportedly detectable among approximately 1 million naive cells.

One entry per CDR3 protein results from TCRdb running MiXCR on the PCR reads. The sample holds under 600,000 distinct CDR3 sequences, roughly a fifth seen once. The germline V and J ends were trimmed by 0 bases and 5 bases, with 29 bases remaining between them. The CDR3 length is 22 residues. The specimen sequenced was naive CD8+ T cells from blood, with Jurkat cell RNA spiked in. Subset denoted: FACS-sorted CD8+CD4-CCR7+CD45RA+ naive T cells. This TCR came from a human donor in good health. Some libraries in this study had Jurkat cell RNA spiked in. The chain employs TRBV23-1 and TRBJ2-6, with D possibly TRBD2 on 6 matching bases. TRBV23-1 counts as an open reading frame of uncertain function. The CDR3 nucleotides are TGCGCCAGCAGTCAATCTGTCGGGGGTAGAAAAAAAAAACTGACCTGGGCCAACGTCCTGACTTTC. It specifies CASSQSVGGRKKKLTWANVLTF.